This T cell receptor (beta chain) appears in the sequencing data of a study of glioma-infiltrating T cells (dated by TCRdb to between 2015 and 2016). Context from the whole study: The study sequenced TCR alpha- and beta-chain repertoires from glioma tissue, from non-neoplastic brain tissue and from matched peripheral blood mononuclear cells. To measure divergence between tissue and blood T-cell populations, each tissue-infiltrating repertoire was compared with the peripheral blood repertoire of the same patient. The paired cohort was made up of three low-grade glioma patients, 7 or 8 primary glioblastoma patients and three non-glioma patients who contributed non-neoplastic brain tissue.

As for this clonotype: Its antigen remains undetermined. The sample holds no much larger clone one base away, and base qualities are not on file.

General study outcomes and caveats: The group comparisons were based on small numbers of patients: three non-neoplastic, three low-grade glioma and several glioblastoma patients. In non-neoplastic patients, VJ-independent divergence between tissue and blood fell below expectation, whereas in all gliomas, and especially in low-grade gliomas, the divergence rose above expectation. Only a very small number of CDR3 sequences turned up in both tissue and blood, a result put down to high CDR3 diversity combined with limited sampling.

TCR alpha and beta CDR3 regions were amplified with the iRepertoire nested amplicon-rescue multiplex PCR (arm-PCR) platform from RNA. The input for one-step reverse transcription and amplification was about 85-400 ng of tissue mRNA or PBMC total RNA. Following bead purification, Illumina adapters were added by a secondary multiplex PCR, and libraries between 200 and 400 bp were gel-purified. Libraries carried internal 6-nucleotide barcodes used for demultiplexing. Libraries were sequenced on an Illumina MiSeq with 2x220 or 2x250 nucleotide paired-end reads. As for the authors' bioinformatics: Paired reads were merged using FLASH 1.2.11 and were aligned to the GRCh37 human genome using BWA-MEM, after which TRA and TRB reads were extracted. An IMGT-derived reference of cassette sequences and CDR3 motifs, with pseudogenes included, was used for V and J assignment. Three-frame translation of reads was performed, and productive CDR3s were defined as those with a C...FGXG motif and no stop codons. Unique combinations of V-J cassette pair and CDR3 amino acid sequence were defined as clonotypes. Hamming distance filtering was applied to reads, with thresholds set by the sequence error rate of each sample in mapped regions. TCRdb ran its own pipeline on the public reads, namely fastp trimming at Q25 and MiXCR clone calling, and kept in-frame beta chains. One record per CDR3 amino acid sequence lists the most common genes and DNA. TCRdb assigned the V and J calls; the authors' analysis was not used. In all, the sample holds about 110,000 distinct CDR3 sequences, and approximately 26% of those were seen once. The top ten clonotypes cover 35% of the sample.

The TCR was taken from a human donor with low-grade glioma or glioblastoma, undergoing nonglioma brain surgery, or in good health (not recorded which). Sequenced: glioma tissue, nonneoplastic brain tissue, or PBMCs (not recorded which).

The CDR3 region has the sequence CASGKRSVNGNEQFF. The sequenced DNA: TGTGCCAGCGGGAAACGGAGTGTCAACGGCAATGAGCAGTTCTTC. The chain is assembled from TRBV6-1 and TRBJ2-1, with the D gene uncertain. The CDR3 covers 15 residues, taking in both the cysteine and the phenylalanine. The DNA shown is the 45-base CDR3, in frame from base 1. Reading the germline V gene gives CDR1 MNHNS and CDR2 SASEGT. V is shortened by 8 bases, J by 6 bases, and the region joining them spans 20 bases.